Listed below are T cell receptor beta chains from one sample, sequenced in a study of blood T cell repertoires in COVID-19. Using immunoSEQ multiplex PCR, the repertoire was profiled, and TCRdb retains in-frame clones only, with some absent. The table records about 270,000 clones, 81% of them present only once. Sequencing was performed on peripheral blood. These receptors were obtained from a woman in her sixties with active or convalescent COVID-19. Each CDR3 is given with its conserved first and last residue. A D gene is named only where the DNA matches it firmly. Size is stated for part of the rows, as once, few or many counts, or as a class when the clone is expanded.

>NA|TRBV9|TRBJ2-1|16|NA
TGTGCCAGCAGCGTAGTACCAGCGGGCTCGGAGAATGAGCAGTTCTTC
CASSVVPAGSENEQFF
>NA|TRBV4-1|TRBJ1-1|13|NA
TGCGCCAGCAGCCAAGATAGAACCAGGGAAGCTTTCTTT
CASSQDRTREAFF
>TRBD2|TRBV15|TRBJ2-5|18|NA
TGTGCCACCAGCAGCCCGCTTCTTCCAGCGGGGGGGGAAGAGACCCAGTACTTC
CATSSPLLPAGGEETQYF
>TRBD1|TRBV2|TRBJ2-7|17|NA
TGTGCCAGCAGTTTACGTCCCTCGACAGGGACCATGGGGGAGCAGTACTTC
CASSLRPSTGTMGEQYF
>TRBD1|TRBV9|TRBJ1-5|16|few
TGTGCCAGCAGCGTAGGGACAGGCAGGGGCAATCAGCCCCAGCATTTT
CASSVGTGRGNQPQHF
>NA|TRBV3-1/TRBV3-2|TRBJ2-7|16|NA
TGTGCCAGCAGCCAAGATAGGCGGACAGGAGGGAACGAGCAGTACTTC
CASSQDRRTGGNEQYF
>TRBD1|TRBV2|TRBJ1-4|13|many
TGTGCCAGCAGTAAGACAGGGGGTGAAAAACTGTTTTTT
CASSKTGGEKLFF
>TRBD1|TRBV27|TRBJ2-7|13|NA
TGTGCCAGCAGGCCGTCAGGGGGCTACGAGCAGTACTTC
CASRPSGGYEQYF
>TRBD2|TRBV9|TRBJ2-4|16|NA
TGTGCCAGCAGCGTAACTCCACTAGCGGGGACAAACATTCAGTACTTC
CASSVTPLAGTNIQYF
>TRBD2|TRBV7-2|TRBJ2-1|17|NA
TGTGCCAGCAGCGTTCAAGCGGGGGGACCTCCCTACAATGAGCAGTTCTTC
CASSVQAGGPPYNEQFF
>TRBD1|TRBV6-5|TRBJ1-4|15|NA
TGTGCCAGCCGGGGACAGGCCGCTGTGAATGAAAAACTGTTTTTT
CASRGQAAVNEKLFF
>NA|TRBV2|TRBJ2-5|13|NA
TGTGCCAGCAGTGCGGGGGGCTCGGAGACCCAGTACTTC
CASSAGGSETQYF
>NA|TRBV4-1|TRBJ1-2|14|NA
TGCGCCAGCAGCGCTTATGGGAGGGGTGATGGCTACACCTTC
CASSAYGRGDGYTF
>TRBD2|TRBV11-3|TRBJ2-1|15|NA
TGTGCCAGCAGCTTTGGACTAGCGGGAGACAATGAGCAGTTCTTC
CASSFGLAGDNEQFF
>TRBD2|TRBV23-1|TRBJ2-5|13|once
TGCGCCAGCAGCACTAGCGCTCAAGAGACCCAGTACTTC
CASSTSAQETQYF
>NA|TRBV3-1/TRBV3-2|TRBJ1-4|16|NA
TGTGCCAGCAGCCGGTCTGGGACTCTCGGGAAAGAAAAACTGTTTTTT
CASSRSGTLGKEKLFF
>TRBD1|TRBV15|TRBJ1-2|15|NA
TGTGCCACCAGCAGAGATCAGGGGGTAGGGTATGGCTACACCTTC
CATSRDQGVGYGYTF
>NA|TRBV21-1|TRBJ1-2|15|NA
TGTGCCAGCAGCAAAGCGCCCAAGCGAGGCCATGGCTACACCTTC
CASSKAPKRGHGYTF
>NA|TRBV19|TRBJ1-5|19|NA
TGTGCCAGTAGTGTCCAGAAGGTCCCGAGGATTTATAGCAATCAGCCCCAGCATTTT
CASSVQKVPRIYSNQPQHF
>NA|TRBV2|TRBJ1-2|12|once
TGTGCCAGCAGGGCGACAGGCTATGGCTACACCTTC
CASRATGYGYTF
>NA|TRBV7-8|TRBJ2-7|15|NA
TGTGCCAGCAGCTCGACAGGGAGGCGGTCCTACGAGCAGTACTTC
CASSSTGRRSYEQYF
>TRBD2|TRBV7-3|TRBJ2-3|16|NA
TGTGCCAGCAGCCTACCGGGACTAGCGGCGATGGATACGCAGTATTTT
CASSLPGLAAMDTQYF
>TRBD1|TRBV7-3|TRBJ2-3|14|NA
TGTGCCAGCAGCCTGACAGGGTCTACAGATACGCAGTATTTT
CASSLTGSTDTQYF
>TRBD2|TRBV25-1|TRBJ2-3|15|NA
TGTGCCAGCACCTCAAGCGGGGCGAGCACAGATACGCAGTATTTT
CASTSSGASTDTQYF